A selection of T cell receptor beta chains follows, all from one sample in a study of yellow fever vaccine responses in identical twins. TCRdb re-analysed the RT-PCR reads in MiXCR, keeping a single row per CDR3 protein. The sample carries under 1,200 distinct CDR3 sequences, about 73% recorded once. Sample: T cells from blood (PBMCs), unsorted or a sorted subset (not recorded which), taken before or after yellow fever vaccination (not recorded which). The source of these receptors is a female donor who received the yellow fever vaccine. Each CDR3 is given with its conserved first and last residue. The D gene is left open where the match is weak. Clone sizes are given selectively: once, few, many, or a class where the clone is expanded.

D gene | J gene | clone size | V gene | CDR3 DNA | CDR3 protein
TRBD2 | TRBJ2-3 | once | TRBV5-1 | TGCGCCAGCAGCGCAACTAGCGGGGGCAGCACAGATACGCAGTATTTT | CASSATSGGSTDTQYF
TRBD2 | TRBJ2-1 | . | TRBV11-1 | TGTGCCAGCAGCGAGAGCGGGAGGGCCTCCTACAATGAGCAGTTCTTC | CASSESGRASYNEQFF
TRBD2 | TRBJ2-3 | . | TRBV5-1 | TGCGCCAGCAGCCCCATAGCGGGGGGAGATACGCAGTATTTT | CASSPIAGGDTQYF
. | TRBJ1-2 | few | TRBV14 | TGTGCCAGCAGCCAAGGGTCCATCGCCTGGTTTGGCTACACCTTC | CASSQGSIAWFGYTF
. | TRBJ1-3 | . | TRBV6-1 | TGTGCCAGCAGGCCTCAGGGGTCTGGAAACACCATATATTTT | CASRPQGSGNTIYF
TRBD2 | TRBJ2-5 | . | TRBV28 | TGTGCCAGCAGCCTCGGGGGACTAGCGGGTCAAGAGACCCAGTACTTC | CASSLGGLAGQETQYF
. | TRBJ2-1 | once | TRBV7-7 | TGTGCTAGCAGCTTAGGTTCCGGAGGCAATGAGCAGTTCTTC | CASSLGSGGNEQFF
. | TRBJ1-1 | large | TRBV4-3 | TGCGCCAGCAGCCAAGATAGTCTGGGTCAGGCTGAAGCTTTCTTT | CASSQDSLGQAEAFF
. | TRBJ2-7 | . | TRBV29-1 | TGCAGCGTGGAACAGGGAATCCGAGCCGAGCAGTACTTC | CSVEQGIRAEQYF
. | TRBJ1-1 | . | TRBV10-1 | TGCGCCAGTAGACAGTTCCAGAACACTGAAGCTTTCTTT | CASRQFQNTEAFF
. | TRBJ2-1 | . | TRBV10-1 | TGCGCCAGCACCATGACTCTATCCTACAATGAGCAGTTCTTC | CASTMTLSYNEQFF
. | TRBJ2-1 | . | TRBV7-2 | TGTGCCAGCCTAGCCTCCTCCTACAATGAGCAGTTCTTC | CASLASSYNEQFF
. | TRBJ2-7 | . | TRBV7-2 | TGTGCCAGCAGTCTCGGGATAACCCCCTACGAGCAGTACTTC | CASSLGITPYEQYF
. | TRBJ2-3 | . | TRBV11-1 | TGTGCCAGCAGCTACTCGCCAGATACGCAGTATTTT | CASSYSPDTQYF
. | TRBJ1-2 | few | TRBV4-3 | TGCGCCAGCAGCCAAGAGATCGTCCGGCCCTCTTATGGCTACACCTTC | CASSQEIVRPSYGYTF
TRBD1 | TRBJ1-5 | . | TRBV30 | TGTGCCTCTGACAGGGGATCCGGTAGTCGCAATCAGCCCCAGCATTTT | CASDRGSGSRNQPQHF
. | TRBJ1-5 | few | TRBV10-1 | TGCGCCATCACACAGGGCGGTGGAAGCAATCAGCCCCAGCATTTT | CAITQGGGSNQPQHF
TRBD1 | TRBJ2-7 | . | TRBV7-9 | TGTGCCAGCAGCGTGGGACAGGGCTATTCCTACGAGCAGTACTTC | CASSVGQGYSYEQYF
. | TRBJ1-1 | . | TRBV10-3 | TGTGCCATCAGTGAAGGGAACGGGGTCGGGGGCCCCTTTCGAGCTTTCTTT | CAISEGNGVGGPFRAFF
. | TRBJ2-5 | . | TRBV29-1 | TGCAGCGTTGTTGTCGACAGTCAAGAGACCCAGTACTTC | CSVVVDSQETQYF
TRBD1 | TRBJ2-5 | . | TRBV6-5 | TGTGCCAGCAGTTACTCTAAACGGGGACAGGGTTTCGGGGAGACCCAGTACTTC | CASSYSKRGQGFGETQYF
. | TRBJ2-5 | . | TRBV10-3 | TGTGCCATCGCGCAGGGTTTGGTCGCGACCCAGTACTTC | CAIAQGLVATQYF
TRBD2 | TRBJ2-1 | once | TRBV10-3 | TGTGCCATCAGTGAGTCTAGTCTTTCTAGCGGCCTTTACAATGAGCAGTTCTTC | CAISESSLSSGLYNEQFF
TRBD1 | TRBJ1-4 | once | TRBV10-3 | TGTGCCATCAGTAAAGGGACAGGGATTAATGAAAAACTGTTTTTT | CAISKGTGINEKLFF
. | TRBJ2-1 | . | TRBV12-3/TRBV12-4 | TGTGCCAGCACTCTGAGAGTTGGTAACAATGAGCAGTTCTTC | CASTLRVGNNEQFF
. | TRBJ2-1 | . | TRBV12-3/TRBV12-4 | TGTGCCAGCAGCCCCGCGCGCGAGCAGTTCTTC | CASSPAREQFF
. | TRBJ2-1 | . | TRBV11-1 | TGTGCCAGCAGCGAACAACTAGGCAATGAGCAGTTCTTC | CASSEQLGNEQFF
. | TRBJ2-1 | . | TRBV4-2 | TGTGCCAGCAGCCAAAATCCCAATGAGCAGTTCTTC | CASSQNPNEQFF
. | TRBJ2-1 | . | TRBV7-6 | TGTGCCAGCAGCTTACTAGGGGCCAATGAGCAGTTCTTC | CASSLLGANEQFF
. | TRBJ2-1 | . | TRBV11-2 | TGTGCCAGCAGCCTCGGGGGGCCGACCAGTCTCTACCATGAGCAGTTCTTC | CASSLGGPTSLYHEQFF
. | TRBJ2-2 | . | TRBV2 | TGTGCCAGCAGTGAATTCGGGAGTGAAGCCGGGGAGCTGTTTTTT | CASSEFGSEAGELFF
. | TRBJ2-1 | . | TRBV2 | TGTGCCAGCAATGGACTGATTGAGCAGTTCTTC | CASNGLIEQFF
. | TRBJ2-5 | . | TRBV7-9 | TGTGCCAGCAGCCTAGGGTGGACCCAGTACTTC | CASSLGWTQYF
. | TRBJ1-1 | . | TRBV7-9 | TGTGCCAGCAGCTTAGATTACACTGAAGCTTGCTTT | CASSLDYTEACF
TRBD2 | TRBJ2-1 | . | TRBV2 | TGTGCCAGCAGTGAACTAGCGGGGGGGGTAAGTGAGCAGTTCTTC | CASSELAGGVSEQFF
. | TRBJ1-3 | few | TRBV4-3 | TGCGCCAGCAGCCAAGATGCGGGGAGCTCTGGAAACACCATATATTTT | CASSQDAGSSGNTIYF
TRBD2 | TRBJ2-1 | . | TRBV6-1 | TGTGCCAGCATCTCCGGGACTACCTTTTTGGCTGAGCAGTTCTTC | CASISGTTFLAEQFF
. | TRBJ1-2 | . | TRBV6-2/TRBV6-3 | TGTGCCAGCAGTTACTGGGTCACCTCGGGTGGCTACACCTTC | CASSYWVTSGGYTF
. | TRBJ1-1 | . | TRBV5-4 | TGTGCCAGCAGCTTGGGGAGGACCAACACTGAAGCTTTCTTT | CASSLGRTNTEAFF
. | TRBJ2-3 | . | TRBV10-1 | TGCGCCAGCACCCGAGGGACCGGGGACACAGATACGCAGTATTTT | CASTRGTGDTDTQYF
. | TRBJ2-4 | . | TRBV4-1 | TGCGCCAGCAGCCAAGATCTACTAGCCAAAAACATTCAGTACTTC | CASSQDLLAKNIQYF
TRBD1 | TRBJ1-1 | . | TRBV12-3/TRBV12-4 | TGTGCCAGCAGTTTAGGGACAGGGTTAACTTTCTTT | CASSLGTGLTFF
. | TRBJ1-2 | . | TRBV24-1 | TGTGCCACCTCGGAGGCGGCGGCTAACTATGGCTACACCTTC | CATSEAAANYGYTF
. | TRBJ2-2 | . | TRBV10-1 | TGCGCCAGCAGTGGGGGATGGAACACCGGGGAGCTGTTTTTT | CASSGGWNTGELFF
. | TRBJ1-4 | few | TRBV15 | TGTGCCACCAGCAGAGATCGCCAGGCCCTTAATGAAAAACTGTTTTTT | CATSRDRQALNEKLFF
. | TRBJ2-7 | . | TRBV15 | TGTGCCACCAGCAGAGGGTCTAGCTACGAGCAGTACTTC | CATSRGSSYEQYF
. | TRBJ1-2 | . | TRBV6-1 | TGTGCCAGCAGTGAGGGTTCCACAACTTATGGCTACACCTTC | CASSEGSTTYGYTF
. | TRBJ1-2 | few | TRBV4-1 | TGCGCCAGCAGCCAAGATAACAACTATGGCTACACCTTC | CASSQDNNYGYTF
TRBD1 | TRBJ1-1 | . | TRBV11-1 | TGTGCCAGCAACGACAGGGGGCTTGGGAACACTGAAGCTTTCTTT | CASNDRGLGNTEAFF
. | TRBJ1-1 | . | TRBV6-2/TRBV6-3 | TGTGCCAGCAGTTACCGGGACAACACTGAAGCTTTCTTT | CASSYRDNTEAFF
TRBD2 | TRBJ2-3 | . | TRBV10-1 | TGCGCCAGCAGTGAGTCTCCCCCCCGGGGGGGCCGGGATACGCAGTATTTT | CASSESPPRGGRDTQYF
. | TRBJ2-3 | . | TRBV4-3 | TGCGCCAGCAGCCAAGTGGGAGCAGGAGATACGCAGTATTTT | CASSQVGAGDTQYF
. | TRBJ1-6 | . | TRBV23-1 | TGCGCCAGCATCGGACAACTTAATTCACCCCTCCACTTT | CASIGQLNSPLHF
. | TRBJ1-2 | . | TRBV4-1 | TGCGCCAGCAGCCAAGATCGAGGGCCGGGCTACACCTTC | CASSQDRGPGYTF
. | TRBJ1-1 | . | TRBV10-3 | TGTGCCATCAGTGATACGGGAAGGGGGGGGGACACTGAAGCTTTCTTT | CAISDTGRGGDTEAFF